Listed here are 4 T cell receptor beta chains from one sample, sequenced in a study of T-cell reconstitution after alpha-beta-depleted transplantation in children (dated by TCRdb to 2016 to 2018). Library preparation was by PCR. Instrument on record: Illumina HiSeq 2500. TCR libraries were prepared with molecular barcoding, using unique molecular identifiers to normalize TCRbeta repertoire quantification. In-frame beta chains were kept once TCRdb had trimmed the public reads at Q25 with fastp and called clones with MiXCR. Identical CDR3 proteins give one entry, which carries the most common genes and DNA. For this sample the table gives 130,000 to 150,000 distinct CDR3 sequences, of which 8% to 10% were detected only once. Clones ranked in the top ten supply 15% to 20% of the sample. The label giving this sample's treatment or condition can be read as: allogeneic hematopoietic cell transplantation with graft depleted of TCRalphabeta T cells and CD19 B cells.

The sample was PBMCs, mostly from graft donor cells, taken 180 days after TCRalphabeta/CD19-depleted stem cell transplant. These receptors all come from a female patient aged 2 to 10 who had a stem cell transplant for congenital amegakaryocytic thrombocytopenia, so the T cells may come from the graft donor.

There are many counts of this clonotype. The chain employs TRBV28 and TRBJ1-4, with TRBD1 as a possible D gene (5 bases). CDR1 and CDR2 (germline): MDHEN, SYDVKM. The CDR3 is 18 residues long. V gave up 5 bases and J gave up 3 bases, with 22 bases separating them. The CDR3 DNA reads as TGTGCCAGCAGTCTATTTTCTCGCCAGGGAAAAGCTAATGAAAAACTGTTTTTT. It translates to CASSLFSRQGKANEKLFF.

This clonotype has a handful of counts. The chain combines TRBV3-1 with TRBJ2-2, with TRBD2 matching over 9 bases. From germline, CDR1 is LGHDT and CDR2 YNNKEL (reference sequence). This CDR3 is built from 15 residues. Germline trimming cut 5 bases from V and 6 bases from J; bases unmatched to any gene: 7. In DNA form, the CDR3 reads TGTGCCAGCAGCAATACGGCGGGAGGGGCCGGGGAGCTGTTTTTT. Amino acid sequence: CASSNTAGGAGELFF.

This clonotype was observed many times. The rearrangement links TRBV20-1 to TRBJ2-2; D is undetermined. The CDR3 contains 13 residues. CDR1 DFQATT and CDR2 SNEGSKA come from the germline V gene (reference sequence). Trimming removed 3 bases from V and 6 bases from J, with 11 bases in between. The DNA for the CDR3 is TGCAGTGCTAGGAAGGCCCCCGCCGGGGAGCTGTTTTTT. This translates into CSARKAPAGELFF.

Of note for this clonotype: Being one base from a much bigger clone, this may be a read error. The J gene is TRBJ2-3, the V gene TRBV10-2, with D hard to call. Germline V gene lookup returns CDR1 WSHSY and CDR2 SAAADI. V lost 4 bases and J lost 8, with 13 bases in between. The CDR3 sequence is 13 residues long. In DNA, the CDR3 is TGCGCCAGCAGTGTACAACAGCGCAGTACGCAGTATTTT. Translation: CASSVQQRSTQYF.